The sequence of this T cell receptor beta chain was determined in a study of blood T cell repertoires in COVID-19 (dated by TCRdb to about 2020). About the full investigation: Samples covering the acute and convalescent phases of COVID-19 were provided by collaborators in the United States, Italy and Spain. The repertoires were released in a freely available public database intended as a resource for research on the immune response to SARS-CoV-2. HLA class I and class II types, where available, came from metadata supplied by the sample provider rather than from assay-based typing. The prospective study material was composed of cDNA or gDNA derived from T cells, B-cell-depleted T cells, or PBMCs. The dataset comprised deeply sampled blood TCRbeta repertoires from subjects exposed to, actively infected with, or recovered from COVID-19. Samples were obtained from the ongoing ImmuneRACE study (first 160 participants) and from 1,254 subjects provided by 6 global collaborators. Nearly every sample came with metadata listing a de-identified subject ID, COVID-19 status, age in years and sex.

The immunoSEQ Assay, a bias-controlled multiplex PCR, was used to amplify TCRbeta CDR3 regions from genomic DNA. In the paper's pipeline: The number of nucleated cells in each sample was estimated from the amplification of reference gene primers within the assay. Sequence reads were collapsed and filtered to measure the absolute abundance of every unique TCRbeta CDR3 rearrangement. Productive Simpson clonality was computed per sample as the square root of Simpson's diversity index over productive rearrangements. The table was pulled from immuneACCESS by TCRdb, which kept in-frame rearrangements only. Such tables lose some clones; where checked, under half of the loss comes from unresolved V genes, and the rest has no known cause. Clone size and the V and J calls come from that table; the DNA yielded D and trimming. Within this sample are some 130,000 clones, with around four fifths of them counted one time only. Roughly 9.7% of the sample comes from the top ten.

Samples from volunteer blood donors who had recovered from COVID-19 were contributed by a second Seattle source. The collaborating institutions used their own protocols to collect whole blood in K2EDTA tubes. For TCRbeta analysis, collaborators shipped samples as frozen whole blood, isolated PBMCs, or DNA extracted from either of those sample types. Here V drops 5 bases and J drops 1 base, and the junction holds 9 bases not matched to any gene. CDR1 and CDR2 are drawn from the germline V gene: SGHVS, FNYEAQ. Reading from cysteine to phenylalanine, the CDR3 counts 16 amino acids. Just CDR3 DNA is preserved here, 48 bases in frame from base 1. Broad study findings and their caveats: How much clinical and demographic metadata was included differed by source and by participant, and the metadata was provided uncurated.

Details on this clone: The antigen this receptor binds is unknown. No clone much larger than this one lies a single base away; base qualities are absent.

The chain was built from TRBV7-6 and TRBJ2-3, and TRBD2 matches 7 of the central bases. This sequence originates from a man aged 60 to 69 who had recovered from COVID-19. The sequenced sample consisted of peripheral blood. The encoded CDR3 is CASSLGWEGRTDTQYF. The nucleotide sequence is TGTGCCAGCAGCCTTGGGTGGGAGGGACGCACAGATACGCAGTATTTT.